This TCR beta chain was obtained from a study of blood T cell repertoires in COVID-19. About the research overall: Nucleic acid was either cDNA or gDNA, and it came from T cells, B-cell-depleted T cells, or PBMCs.

The germline gives CDR1 MNHNY, CDR2 SVGAGI (reference sequence). CDR3 length: 14 amino acids. Trimming removed 0 bases from V and 5 bases from J; junction bases left unmatched: 0. Method: immunoSEQ multiplex PCR; TCRdb's copy keeps in-frame clones and lacks some. The sample includes around 60,000 clones, 90% seen only once; the top ten take about an eighth. The sequenced sample consisted of peripheral blood. V and J are TRBV6-6 and TRBJ1-5; 8 bases are a match to TRBD1. The sequence was obtained from a man between 60 and 70 years old with active COVID-19. The CDR3 DNA reads as TGTGCCAGCAGTTACTCGACAGGGGATCAGCCCCAGCATTTT. Translating gives CASSYSTGDQPQHF.